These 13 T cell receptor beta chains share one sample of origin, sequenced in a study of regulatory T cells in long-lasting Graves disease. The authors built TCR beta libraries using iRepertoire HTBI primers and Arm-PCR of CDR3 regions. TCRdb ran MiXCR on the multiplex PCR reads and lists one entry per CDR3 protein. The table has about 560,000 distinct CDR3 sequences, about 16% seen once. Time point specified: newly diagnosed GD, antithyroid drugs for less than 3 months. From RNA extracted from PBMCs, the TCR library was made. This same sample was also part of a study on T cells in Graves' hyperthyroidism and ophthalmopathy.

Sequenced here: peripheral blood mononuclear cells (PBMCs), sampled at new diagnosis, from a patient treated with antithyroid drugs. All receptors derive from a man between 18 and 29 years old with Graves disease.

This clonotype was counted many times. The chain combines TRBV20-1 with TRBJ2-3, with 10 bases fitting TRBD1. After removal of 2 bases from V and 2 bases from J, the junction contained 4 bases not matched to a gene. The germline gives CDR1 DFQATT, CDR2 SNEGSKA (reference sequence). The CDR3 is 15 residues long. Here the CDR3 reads CSARSGTGDTDTQYF. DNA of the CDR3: TGCAGTGCTAGATCCGGGACAGGGGACACAGATACGCAGTATTTT.

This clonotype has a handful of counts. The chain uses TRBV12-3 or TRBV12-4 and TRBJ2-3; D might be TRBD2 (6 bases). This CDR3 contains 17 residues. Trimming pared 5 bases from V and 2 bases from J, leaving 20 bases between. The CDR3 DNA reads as TGTGCCAGCAGTCCACAGGACAAGGGACTTGACACAGATACGCAGTATTTT. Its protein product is CASSPQDKGLDTDTQYF.

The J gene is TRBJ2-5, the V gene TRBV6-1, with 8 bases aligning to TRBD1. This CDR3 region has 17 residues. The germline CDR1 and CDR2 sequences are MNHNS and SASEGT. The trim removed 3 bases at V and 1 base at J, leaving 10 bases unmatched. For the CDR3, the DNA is TGTGCCAGCAGTGAGTTCGGGGCAGGGGGCCGCCAAGAGACCCAGTACTTC. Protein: CASSEFGAGGRQETQYF.

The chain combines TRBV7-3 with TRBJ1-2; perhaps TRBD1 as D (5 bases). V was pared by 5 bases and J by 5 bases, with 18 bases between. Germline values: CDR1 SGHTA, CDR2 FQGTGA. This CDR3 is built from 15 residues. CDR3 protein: CASSNGDGNSYGYTF. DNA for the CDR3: TGTGCCAGCAGCAACGGGGACGGAAACTCTTATGGCTACACCTTC. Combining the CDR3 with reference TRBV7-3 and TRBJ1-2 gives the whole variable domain GAGVSQTPSNKVTEKGKYVELRCDPISGHTALYWYRQSLGQGPEFLIYFQGTGAADDSGLPNDRFFAVRPEGSVSTLKIQRTERGDSAVYLCASSNGDGNSYGYTFGSGTRLTVV.

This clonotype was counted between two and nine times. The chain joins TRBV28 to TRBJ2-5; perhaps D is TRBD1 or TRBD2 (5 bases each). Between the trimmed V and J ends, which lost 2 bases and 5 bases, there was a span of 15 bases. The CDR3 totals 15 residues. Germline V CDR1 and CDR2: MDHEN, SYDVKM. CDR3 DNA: TGTGCCAGCAGTTTAGTCTCGGGGACCGGCGAGACCCAGTACTTC. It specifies CASSLVSGTGETQYF.

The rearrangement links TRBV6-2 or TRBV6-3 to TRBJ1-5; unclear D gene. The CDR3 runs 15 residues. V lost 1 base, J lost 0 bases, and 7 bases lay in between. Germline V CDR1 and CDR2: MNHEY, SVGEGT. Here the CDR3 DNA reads TGTGCCAGCAGTTACTGGAGAGATAGCAATCAGCCCCAGCATTTT. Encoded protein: CASSYWRDSNQPQHF.

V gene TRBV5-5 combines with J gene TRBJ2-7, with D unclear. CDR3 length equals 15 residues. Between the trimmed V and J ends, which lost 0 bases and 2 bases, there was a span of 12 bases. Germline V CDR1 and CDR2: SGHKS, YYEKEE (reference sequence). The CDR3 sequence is CASSLDPPPTYEQYF. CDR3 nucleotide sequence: TGTGCCAGCAGCTTGGACCCTCCGCCAACCTACGAGCAGTACTTC.

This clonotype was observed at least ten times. The CDR3 sequence: CASSLFGPDTQYF. The CDR3 nucleotides are TGTGCCAGCAGCTTATTTGGCCCCGATACGCAGTATTTT. This rearrangement joins TRBV7-9 to TRBJ2-3; D gene uncertain. Deletions cut 2 bases from V and 6 bases from J, with 9 bases between. The CDR3 has 13 residues. Germline V gene sequence: CDR1 SEHNR, CDR2 FQNEAQ (reference sequence).

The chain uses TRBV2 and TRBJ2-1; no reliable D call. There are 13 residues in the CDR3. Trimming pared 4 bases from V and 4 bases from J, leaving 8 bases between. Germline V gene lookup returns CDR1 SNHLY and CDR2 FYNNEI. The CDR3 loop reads CASSVAEYNEQFF. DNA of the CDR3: TGTGCCAGCAGTGTGGCCGAGTACAATGAGCAGTTCTTC.

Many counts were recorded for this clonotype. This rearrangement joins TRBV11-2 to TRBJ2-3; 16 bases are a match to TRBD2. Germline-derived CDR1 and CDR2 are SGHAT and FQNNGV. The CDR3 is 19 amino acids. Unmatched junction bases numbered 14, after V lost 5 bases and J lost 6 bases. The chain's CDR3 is CASSALRGTSGRASDTQYF. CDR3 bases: TGTGCCAGCAGCGCACTTAGGGGGACTAGCGGGAGGGCCTCTGATACGCAGTATTTT.

CDR3 residues: CASSLDLGTGTGELFF. CDR3 DNA: TGTGCCAGCAGCTTAGATCTTGGGACAGGAACCGGGGAGCTGTTTTTT. The rearrangement uses TRBV11-3 and TRBJ2-2; 8 bases line up with TRBD1. The trim removed 0 bases at V and 5 bases at J, leaving 5 bases unmatched. The CDR3 runs to 16 residues. Germline V lookup: CDR1 SGHNT, CDR2 YENEEA.

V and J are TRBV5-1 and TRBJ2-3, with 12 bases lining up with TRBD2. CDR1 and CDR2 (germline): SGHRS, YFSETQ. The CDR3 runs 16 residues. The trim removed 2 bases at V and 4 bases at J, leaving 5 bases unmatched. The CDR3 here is CASSFGLAGRADTQYF. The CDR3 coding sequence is TGCGCCAGCAGCTTCGGACTAGCGGGACGGGCAGATACGCAGTATTTT.

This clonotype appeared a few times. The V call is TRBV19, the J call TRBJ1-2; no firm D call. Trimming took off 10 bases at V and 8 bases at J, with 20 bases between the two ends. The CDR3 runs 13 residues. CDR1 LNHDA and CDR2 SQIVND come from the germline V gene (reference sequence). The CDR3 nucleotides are TGTGCCACCCAAACCGGGTCAATTGTCGGCTACACCTTC. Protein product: CATQTGSIVGYTF.